The 28 T cell receptor beta chains below all came from one sample that was sequenced in a study of a mutant IDH1 vaccine in newly diagnosed glioma. The repertoire was sequenced with immunoSEQ multiplex PCR; TCRdb's copy has only in-frame clones and lacks some. The table lists some 59,000 clones, approximately 80% of them singletons. Time point meaning: baseline, week 1 (first vaccination visit). Treatment indicated: pre-vaccination baseline after standard-of-care therapy. The specimen comprised PBMCs, sampled from a glioma patient treated with radiotherapy, temozolomide or both. These TCRs come from a young man with glioma.

The V and J genes are TRBV7-2 and TRBJ2-7, with D tentatively TRBD1 or TRBD2 (6 bases each). V lost 1 base to trimming and J lost 4 bases, with 8 bases between them. The CDR3 has 13 amino acids. Germline values: CDR1 SGHTA, CDR2 FQGNSA. The CDR3 loop is CASSLGGGYEQYF. DNA of the CDR3: TGTGCCAGCAGCTTAGGAGGGGGGTACGAGCAGTACTTC.

V usage is TRBV4-1 and J usage is TRBJ1-1; maybe TRBD1 (5 bases). Per the germline V gene, CDR1 is MGHRA and CDR2 is YSYEKL. V shed 4 bases and J shed 4 bases, with 16 bases lying between them. The CDR3 length is 15 residues. The CDR3 DNA reads as TGCGCCAGCAGCCGCCCGGCCGGGGGGTTCACTGAAGCTTTCTTT. This sequence encodes CASSRPAGGFTEAFF.

V is TRBV4-1 and J is TRBJ2-3, with a weak D call TRBD2 (6 bases). V lost 5 bases to trimming and J lost 0 bases, with 18 bases between them. Germline V lookup: CDR1 MGHRA, CDR2 YSYEKL. The CDR3 totals 17 residues. The CDR3 loop reads CASSSSPLASSTDTQYF. The DNA for the CDR3 is TGCGCCAGCAGCTCAAGCCCCCTAGCGTCTAGCACAGATACGCAGTATTTT.

Notes on this clone: The same CDR3 is also encoded by other DNA sequences in this sample. V is TRBV6-5 and J is TRBJ1-1; a weak D match, TRBD1 (5 bases). V was shortened by 2 bases and J by 0 bases, with 7 bases between the two germline ends. Germline lookup yields CDR1 MNHEY and CDR2 SVGAGI. The CDR3 loop spans 14 amino acids. Written as DNA, the CDR3 is TGTGCCAGCAGTTACGGGGGGGTGAACACTGAAGCTTTCTTT. Translated: CASSYGGVNTEAFF.

The V call is TRBV4-3, the J call TRBJ2-2; D is perhaps TRBD1 (6 bases). This CDR3 spans 14 amino acids. V gave up 3 bases and J gave up 4 bases, with 9 bases separating them. Germline CDR1 and CDR2: LGHNA and YSLEER. CDR3 amino acids: CASSQGAFTGELFF. For the CDR3, the DNA is TGCGCCAGCAGCCAGGGGGCTTTCACCGGGGAGCTGTTTTTT.

This chain uses TRBV27 with TRBJ2-1; 9 bases map to TRBD2. CDR1 is MNHEY and CDR2 is SMNVEV in the germline V gene (reference sequence). V was clipped by 3 bases and J by 2 bases; unmatched bases: 5. CDR3 length equals 16 residues. The chain's CDR3 is CASSLFSGSPYNEQFF. The CDR3 DNA reads as TGTGCCAGCAGTTTGTTTAGCGGGAGTCCCTACAATGAGCAGTTCTTC.

The gene calls are TRBV29-1 and TRBJ1-1, with a tentative D call TRBD1 (5 bases). The CDR3 totals 12 residues. Germline CDR1 reads SQVTM; CDR2 reads ANQGSEA. Trimming removed 3 bases from V and 10 bases from J, with 15 bases in between. CDR3 bases: TGCAGCGTTGAGGGCTCGGGGCGCGGAGCTTTCTTT. Protein product: CSVEGSGRGAFF. Full variable domain (outside the CDR3, taken from reference TRBV29-1 and TRBJ1-1): SAVISQKPSRDICQRGTSLTIQCQVDSQVTMMFWYRQQPGQSLTLIATANQGSEATYESGFVIDKFPISRPNLTFSTLTVSNMSPEDSSIYLCSVEGSGRGAFFGQGTRLTVV.

This sequence joins TRBV6-5 and TRBJ2-1; 9 positions match TRBD1. The germline CDR1 and CDR2 sequences are MNHEY and SVGAGI. V shed 7 bases, J shed 2 bases, and the junction held 6 bases outside the gene matches. The CDR3 runs to 15 residues. CDR3: CASTKTGGAYNEQFF. For the CDR3, the DNA is TGTGCCAGCACCAAAACAGGGGGCGCCTACAATGAGCAGTTCTTC.

The chain uses TRBV28 and TRBJ2-3; possible D gene TRBD1, 6 bases. This CDR3 region has 14 residues. V shed 6 bases and J shed 0 bases, with 10 bases lying between them. Germline CDR1 is MDHEN and CDR2 is SYDVKM. The CDR3 is CASRFRGSTDTQYF. The CDR3 DNA reads TGTGCCAGCAGATTCAGGGGTAGCACAGATACGCAGTATTTT.

The chain carries TRBV6-5 and TRBJ1-3; D gene uncertain. The CDR3 is made up of 13 amino acids. V was cut by 4 bases and J by 1 base, with 5 bases left in between. The germline V gene encodes CDR1 MNHEY and CDR2 SVGAGI. The CDR3 nucleotides read TGTGCCAGCAGTTGGCGATCTGGAAACACCATATATTTT. Protein sequence: CASSWRSGNTIYF.

The chain carries TRBV13 and TRBJ1-1; D is perhaps TRBD1 (6 bases). Trimming pared 5 bases from V and 8 bases from J, leaving 15 bases between. Germline CDR1 PRHDT, CDR2 FYEKMQ (reference sequence). The CDR3 length is 13 residues. The CDR3 sequence: CASSPRTVAEAFF. CDR3 nucleotides: TGTGCCAGCAGCCCGCGGACAGTCGCAGAAGCTTTCTTT. The whole variable domain, filled in from reference TRBV13 and TRBJ1-1, reads AAGVIQSPRHLIKEKRETATLKCYPIPRHDTVYWYQQGPGQDPQFLISFYEKMQSDKGSIPDRFSAQQFSDYHSELNMSSLELGDSALYFCASSPRTVAEAFFGQGTRLTVV.

The rearrangement joins TRBV9 to TRBJ1-1, with unresolved D. The length of the CDR3 is 12 residues. V dropped 3 bases and J dropped 3 bases, with 6 bases sitting between them. Germline lookup yields CDR1 SGDLS and CDR2 YYNGEE. The DNA of the CDR3 is TGTGCCAGCAGCGGAGAGTACACTGAAGCTTTCTTT. The encoded protein is CASSGEYTEAFF.

This clone has more than one count but fewer than ten. The chain carries TRBV7-9 and TRBJ2-5; the match to TRBD2 covers 10 bases. The J segment lost 5 bases and the V segment lost 4 bases, leaving 7 bases of the junction unmatched. From germline, CDR1 is SEHNR and CDR2 FQNEAQ (reference sequence). The CDR3 is made up of 15 amino acids. Here the CDR3 reads CASSWSGRVGETQYF. The CDR3 bases are TGTGCCAGCAGCTGGAGCGGGAGGGTCGGGGAGACCCAGTACTTC.

This sequence joins TRBV6-1 and TRBJ1-1; TRBD1 agrees at 7 bases. Per germline, CDR1 MNHNS and CDR2 SASEGT. V shed 10 bases and J 5 bases; nucleotides not matched to a gene: 10. The CDR3 totals 13 residues. In nucleotides, the CDR3 is TGTGCCACCGACCAGGGGGTTAGTACTGAAGCTTTCTTT. Amino acids: CATDQGVSTEAFF.

This clone was seen a single time. The CDR3 DNA reads TGTGCCAGCAGTTACCGGGACAGGCCTCCTTCGGATGAGCAGTTCTTC. It specifies CASSYRDRPPSDEQFF. The chain has TRBV6-5 and TRBJ2-1, with 8 bases that match TRBD1. CDR1 is MNHEY, CDR2 SVGAGI, per germline. Trimming cost V 2 bases and J 8 bases; bases outside gene matches: 11. This CDR3 has 16 residues.

This clone has more than one count but fewer than ten. The CDR3 here is CASSPLREMTGELFF. CDR3 DNA sequence: TGTGCCAGCAGTCCATTGCGGGAGATGACCGGGGAGCTGTTTTTT. V gene TRBV27 combines with J gene TRBJ2-2; 7 nucleotides agree with TRBD2. The CDR3 is 15 amino acids. Trimming cost V 5 bases and J 5 bases; bases outside gene matches: 8. The V gene's germline CDR1 is MNHEY and CDR2 SMNVEV (reference sequence).

V gene TRBV4-3 combines with J gene TRBJ1-2, with 8 bases identical to TRBD1. Trimming cost V 6 bases and J 4 bases; bases outside gene matches: 7. Germline assignment: CDR1 LGHNA and CDR2 YSLEER. CDR3 size: 14 residues. As DNA, the CDR3 is TGCGCCAGCAGTCCAGGGACAGGCTCCTATGGCTACACCTTC. Translating gives CASSPGTGSYGYTF.

The chain couples TRBV6-6 to TRBJ1-5; D unclear. Germline V gene sequence: CDR1 MNHNY, CDR2 SVGAGI (reference sequence). V dropped 7 bases and J dropped 0 bases, with 13 bases sitting between them. CDR3 length: 15 amino acids. CDR3 nucleotides: TGTGCCAGCAACCTGGGAGGAAATAGCAATCAGCCCCAGCATTTT. It is translated as CASNLGGNSNQPQHF.

The J gene is TRBJ2-7, the V gene TRBV29-1; 8 nucleotides match TRBD1. Trimming removed 7 bases from V and 0 bases from J; junction bases left unmatched: 8. The CDR3 extends over 14 amino acids. Germline CDR1 reads SQVTM; CDR2 reads ANQGSEA. The CDR3 region is CSAGRGTGSYEQYF. The CDR3 DNA reads as TGCAGCGCCGGCCGCGGGACAGGCTCCTACGAGCAGTACTTC.

The DNA for the CDR3 is TGTGCCAGTAGTATCCACCGTTCGGGGGAGGCTTTCTTT. Translated: CASSIHRSGEAFF. The rearrangement uses TRBV19 and TRBJ1-1; the D gene is possibly TRBD1 (5 bases). The V end lost 3 bases, the J end lost 11 bases, and 16 bases lay between the germline ends. From germline, CDR1 is LNHDA and CDR2 SQIVND (reference sequence). The CDR3 runs 13 residues.

V gene TRBV15 combines with J gene TRBJ1-4; D remains unclear. Between the trimmed V and J ends, which lost 0 bases and 0 bases, there was a span of 5 bases. This CDR3 is built from 15 residues. Germline CDR1 and CDR2: LNHNV and YYDKDF (reference sequence). DNA for the CDR3: TGTGCCACCAGCAGAGATCCCTCAACTAATGAAAAACTGTTTTTT. It encodes CATSRDPSTNEKLFF.

The V gene is TRBV6-6, the J gene TRBJ2-7, with TRBD1 matching 9 bases. Germline CDR1 MNHNY, CDR2 SVGAGI (reference sequence). V lost 0 bases and J lost 2; bases outside the gene matches: 2. This CDR3 spans 15 amino acids. The CDR3 coding sequence is TGTGCCAGCAGTTACTCAGGGACAGGGACCTACGAGCAGTACTTC. It yields the protein CASSYSGTGTYEQYF.

This chain connects TRBV30 to TRBJ2-5, with 12 bases identical to TRBD2. CDR3 length equals 13 residues. The germline gives CDR1 GTSNPN, CDR2 SVGIG (reference sequence). J lost 4 bases, V lost 4 bases, and 1 base had no gene match. CDR3 in DNA: TGTGCCTGGACGGGACTAGCGGGAGAGACCCAGTACTTC. Protein: CAWTGLAGETQYF.

The chain is built from TRBV25-1 and TRBJ2-7, with 10 positions matching TRBD1. With 5 bases clipped from V and 4 bases from J, the junction kept 5 bases outside the gene matches. Germline V gene sequence: CDR1 MGHDK, CDR2 SYGVNS. The CDR3 consists of 14 residues. The CDR3 DNA reads TGTGCCAGCAGTAGACAGGGGGCAGGGTACGAGCAGTACTTC. Its translation: CASSRQGAGYEQYF.

The chain combines TRBV19 with TRBJ1-2; D remains ambiguous. The germline V gene encodes CDR1 LNHDA and CDR2 SQIVND (reference sequence). The CDR3 spans 13 residues. Trimming cost V 3 bases and J 0 bases, with 5 bases left between them. For the CDR3, the DNA is TGTGCCAGTAGTATGGGAGCTAACTATGGCTACACCTTC. It is translated as CASSMGANYGYTF.

V is TRBV5-1 and J is TRBJ2-7; maybe TRBD2 (6 bases). CDR1 and CDR2 (germline): SGHRS, YFSETQ. Trimming removed 5 bases at V and 4 bases at J, with 10 bases between. The CDR3 loop spans 12 amino acids. In nucleotides, the CDR3 is TGCGCCAGCAGTTTCGCGGGGTACGAGCAGTACTTC. The encoded protein is CASSFAGYEQYF.

This clone has more than one count but fewer than ten. J is TRBJ1-2 and V is TRBV5-5, with TRBD1 matching 8 bases. The CDR3 loop spans 17 amino acids. Per germline, CDR1 SGHKS and CDR2 YYEKEE (reference sequence). V lost 0 bases to trimming and J lost 3 bases; unmatched junction nucleotides: 10. In DNA, the CDR3 is TGTGCCAGCAGCTTGGCGGGAGGGGCAGGGGGCTACTATGGCTACACCTTC. Protein sequence: CASSLAGGAGGYYGYTF.

V and J are TRBV30 and TRBJ2-7; no clear D. V dropped 2 bases and J dropped 4 bases, with 12 bases sitting between them. Germline V lookup: CDR1 GTSNPN, CDR2 SVGIG (reference sequence). The CDR3 spans 13 residues. The CDR3 sequence is CAWSIHDGYEQYF. CDR3 coding DNA: TGTGCCTGGAGTATACACGACGGGTACGAGCAGTACTTC. The whole variable domain, filled in from reference TRBV30 and TRBJ2-7, reads SQTIHQWPATLVQPVGSPLSLECTVEGTSNPNLYWYRQAAGRGLQLLFYSVGIGQISSEVPQNLSASRPQDRQFILSSKKLLLSDSGFYLCAWSIHDGYEQYFGPGTRLTVT.